This T cell receptor (beta chain) was sequenced in a study of control samples from healthy donors and cancer patients. Clones were read by immunoSEQ multiplex PCR, and TCRdb kept only the in-frame ones, dropping some. The sample holds about 140,000 clones, 94% seen once. The sequenced sample consisted of blood. The TCR sequence derives from a man aged 35-49 years in good health.

CDR3 loop: CATVAQRLHGYTF. The DNA of the CDR3 is TGTGCCACCGTCGCTCAGAGGCTTCATGGCTACACCTTC. The rearrangement joins TRBV10-3 to TRBJ1-2; D remains unclear. V dropped 10 bases and J dropped 6 bases, with 18 bases sitting between them. Germline CDR1 ENHRY, CDR2 SYGVKD. The CDR3 totals 13 residues.